Following are 18 T cell receptor beta chains from one sample sequenced in a study of shared clonotypes between healthy human individuals. Measured with immunoSEQ multiplex PCR; TCRdb has only the in-frame clones, and not every one. The table lists around 500,000 clones, around 73% of them singletons, with about 12% in the top ten. Sample: PBMCs. These receptors all stem from a middle-aged woman in good health. Some clones in this sample may be carry-over from other donors' samples.

V is TRBV7-9 and J is TRBJ1-2; D possibly corresponds to TRBD1 (6 bases). The CDR3 covers 14 residues. Trimming took off 1 base at V and 4 bases at J, with 10 bases between the two ends. Germline V gives CDR1 SEHNR, CDR2 FQNEAQ (reference sequence). In DNA form, the CDR3 reads TGTGCCAGCAGCTTAGGCCGGACAGTCTATGGCTACACCTTC. Translated: CASSLGRTVYGYTF.

This clone was seen a handful of times. This chain's CDR3 is CASSLSQGNGYTF. The CDR3 DNA follows: TGTGCCAGCAGTTTATCACAGGGAAATGGCTACACCTTC. J is TRBJ1-2 and V is TRBV27, with a weak D call TRBD1 (6 bases). The CDR3 has 13 residues. V was pared by 0 bases and J by 6 bases, with 8 bases between. Germline values: CDR1 MNHEY, CDR2 SMNVEV (reference sequence).

This clone occurred a few times. J is TRBJ2-1 and V is TRBV11-3, with D perhaps matching TRBD1 (6 bases). Germline loops: CDR1 SGHNT, CDR2 YENEEA. The V and J ends lost 5 bases and 5 bases respectively, with 13 bases between them. CDR3 length: 14 amino acids. Written as DNA, the CDR3 is TGTGCCAGCAGCCCCAACAGGGCGAACAATGAGCAGTTCTTC. Protein: CASSPNRANNEQFF.

This chain's CDR3 is CASSQTGSGELFF. DNA for the CDR3: TGTGCCAGTAGTCAGACAGGGTCCGGGGAGCTGTTTTTT. This chain joins TRBV19 and TRBJ2-2; TRBD1 matches at 7 bases. The CDR3 loop spans 13 amino acids. V trimming: 5 bases; J trimming: 6 bases; junction bases outside the gene matches: 3. Germline V gives CDR1 LNHDA, CDR2 SQIVND (reference sequence).

The V and J genes are TRBV2 and TRBJ2-5; 16 bases are shared with TRBD2. CDR3 length: 16 amino acids. Losses at the gene ends were 7 bases for V and 1 base for J; bases not matched to a gene: 3. Germline V lookup: CDR1 SNHLY, CDR2 FYNNEI. DNA of the CDR3: TGTGCCAGCACGGGACTAGCGGGGGGGGCCCAAGAGACCCAGTACTTC. It yields the protein CASTGLAGGAQETQYF.

The V call is TRBV7-2, the J call TRBJ1-1; D is unclear. In germline, CDR1 is SGHTA, CDR2 FQGNSA. Trimming pared 5 bases from V and 4 bases from J, leaving 14 bases between. The CDR3 has 14 amino acids. As DNA, the CDR3 is TGTGCCAGCAGCCCTACAGCTATATTCACTGAAGCTTTCTTT. As protein: CASSPTAIFTEAFF.

The chain links TRBV5-1 to TRBJ2-3, with D perhaps TRBD1 (5 bases). The CDR3 length is 16 residues. Germline lookup yields CDR1 SGHRS and CDR2 YFSETQ. V was shortened by 4 bases and J by 7 bases, with 22 bases between the two germline ends. The CDR3 region is CASSIGTGFRVYTQYF. The CDR3, as DNA: TGCGCCAGCAGCATTGGTACAGGTTTTCGTGTCTATACGCAGTATTTT.

A single count supports this clone. The chain employs TRBV7-9 and TRBJ1-2, with D hard to call. The CDR3 covers 13 residues. Trimming removed 3 bases at V and 3 bases at J, with 8 bases between. Germline V gives CDR1 SEHNR, CDR2 FQNEAQ (reference sequence). Here the CDR3 DNA reads TGTGCCAGCAGCTTTGGGCGGGACTATGGCTACACCTTC. Residues: CASSFGRDYGYTF.

This chain uses TRBV30 with TRBJ1-4, with TRBD1 as a possible D gene (5 bases). V was pared by 0 bases and J by 0 bases, with 11 bases between. The CDR3 is 16 residues long. Germline V lookup: CDR1 GTSNPN, CDR2 SVGIG (reference sequence). CDR3 nucleotides: TGTGCCTGGAGTGTAAATGGGGGGACAACTAATGAAAAACTGTTTTTT. This translates into CAWSVNGGTTNEKLFF.

This chain links TRBV7-8 with TRBJ2-5; D is ambiguous. This CDR3 has 14 amino acids. CDR1 is SGHVS and CDR2 is FQNEAQ in the germline V gene. Between the trimmed V and J ends, which lost 3 bases and 5 bases, there was a span of 13 bases. This CDR3 is CASSLGRLWETQYF. CDR3 nucleotide sequence: TGTGCCAGCAGCTTGGGCAGGTTGTGGGAGACCCAGTACTTC.

The chain employs TRBV7-3 and TRBJ2-1; TRBD2 matches at 11 bases. The CDR3 is made up of 17 amino acids. V lost 1 base to trimming and J lost 8 bases; unmatched junction nucleotides: 10. The germline CDR1 and CDR2 sequences are SGHTA and FQGTGA. The CDR3 is CASSLRPLAGGVDEQFF. The DNA for the CDR3 is TGTGCCAGCAGCTTAAGGCCCCTAGCGGGAGGTGTCGATGAGCAGTTCTTC. The complete variable domain, with remaining parts taken from reference TRBV7-3 and TRBJ2-1, reads GAGVSQTPSNKVTEKGKYVELRCDPISGHTALYWYRQSLGQGPEFLIYFQGTGAADDSGLPNDRFFAVRPEGSVSTLKIQRTERGDSAVYLCASSLRPLAGGVDEQFFGPGTRLTVL.

Remarks on this clone: One base away lies a much larger clone, so this may be a sequencing read error. The chain carries TRBV5-6 and TRBJ2-7; D uncertain. In germline, CDR1 is SGHDT, CDR2 YYEEEE. The length of the CDR3 is 12 residues. V dropped 2 bases and J dropped 3 bases, with 6 bases sitting between them. In DNA, the CDR3 is TGTGCCAGCAGCTTTGGAGTCTACGAGCAGTACTTC. Protein sequence: CASSFGVYEQYF.

This clone was recorded a few times. The chain joins TRBV5-1 to TRBJ2-3; D is unresolved. The CDR3 covers 14 residues. CDR1 SGHRS and CDR2 YFSETQ come from the germline V gene. V dropped 0 bases and J dropped 4 bases, with 9 bases sitting between them. The CDR3 DNA is TGCGCCAGCAGCTTGGTAGGATTTGCAGATACGCAGTATTTT. It translates to CASSLVGFADTQYF. Full variable domain (remainder filled in from reference TRBV5-1 and TRBJ2-3): KAGVTQTPRYLIKTRGQQVTLSCSPISGHRSVSWYQQTPGQGLQFLFEYFSETQRNKGNFPGRFSGRQFSNSRSEMNVSTLELGDSALYLCASSLVGFADTQYFGPGTRLTVL.

This chain uses TRBV18 with TRBJ2-1; TRBD1 is a possible D gene (5 bases). The CDR3 contains 13 residues. The germline V and J ends were trimmed by 5 bases and 5 bases, with 10 bases remaining between them. CDR1 is KGHSH, CDR2 LQKENI, per germline. CDR3 DNA: TGTGCCAGCTCATCATCACAGGACAATGAGCAGTTCTTC. This encodes CASSSSQDNEQFF.

The J gene is TRBJ2-7, the V gene TRBV30; TRBD1 might be the D (6 bases). CDR1 is GTSNPN, CDR2 SVGIG, per germline (reference sequence). The V and J ends lost 8 bases and 2 bases respectively, with 10 bases between them. This CDR3 region has 11 residues. The CDR3 reads CAATGAYEQYF. The CDR3, as DNA: TGTGCCGCGACAGGTGCCTACGAGCAGTACTTC.

The gene calls are TRBV10-3 and TRBJ1-2; TRBD1 matches 7 bases. The CDR3 length is 16 residues. Germline values: CDR1 ENHRY, CDR2 SYGVKD. Trimming removed 3 bases from V and 7 bases from J; junction bases left unmatched: 14. As DNA, the CDR3 is TGTGCCATCAGTGACGTTTCAGGGGGGGTTTCTGCTGGCTACACCTTC. Translation: CAISDVSGGVSAGYTF.

J is TRBJ2-5 and V is TRBV7-2; D is undetermined. Gene TRBJ2-7 matches the end of the DNA better, so the J call may be wrong. This CDR3 region has 15 residues. CDR1 and CDR2 from the germline V gene are SGHTA and FQGNSA. This CDR3 reads CASSLESTSSYEQYF. The CDR3 coding sequence is TGTGCCAGCAGCTTAGAATCTACAAGCTCCTACGAGCAGTACTTC.

The sample holds a few counts of this clone. The V call is TRBV5-1, the J call TRBJ2-3; 7 positions match TRBD2. The CDR3 covers 16 residues. Germline V gene sequence: CDR1 SGHRS, CDR2 YFSETQ. The ends lost 0 bases at V and 2 bases at J; junction bases unmatched: 6. CDR3 coding DNA: TGCGCCAGCAGCTTGGGAGTAGCGGGCCTCACAGATACGCAGTATTTT. It encodes CASSLGVAGLTDTQYF.